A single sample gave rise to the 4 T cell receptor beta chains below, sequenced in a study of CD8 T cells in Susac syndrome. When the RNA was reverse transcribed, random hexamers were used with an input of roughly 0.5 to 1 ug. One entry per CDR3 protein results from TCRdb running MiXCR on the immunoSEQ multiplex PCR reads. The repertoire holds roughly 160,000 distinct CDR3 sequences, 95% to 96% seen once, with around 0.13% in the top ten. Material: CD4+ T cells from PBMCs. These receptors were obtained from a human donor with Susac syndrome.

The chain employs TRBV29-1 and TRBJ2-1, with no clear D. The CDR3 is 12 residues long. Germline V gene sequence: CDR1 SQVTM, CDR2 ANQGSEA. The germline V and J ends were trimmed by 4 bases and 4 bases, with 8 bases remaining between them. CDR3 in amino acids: CSVADGYNEQFF. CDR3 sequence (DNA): TGCAGCGTTGCGGACGGTTACAATGAGCAGTTCTTC.

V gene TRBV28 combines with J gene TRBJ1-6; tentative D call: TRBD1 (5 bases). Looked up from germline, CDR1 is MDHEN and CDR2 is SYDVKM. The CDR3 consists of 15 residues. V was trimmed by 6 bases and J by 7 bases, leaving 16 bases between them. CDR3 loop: CASSLTRGGNSPLHF. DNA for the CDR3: TGTGCCAGCAGCCTTACCCGGGGCGGAAATTCACCCCTCCACTTT.

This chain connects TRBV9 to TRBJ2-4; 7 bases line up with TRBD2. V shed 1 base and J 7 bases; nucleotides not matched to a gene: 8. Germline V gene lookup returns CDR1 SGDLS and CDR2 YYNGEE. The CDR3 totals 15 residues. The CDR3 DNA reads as TGTGCCAGCAGCGTATTACCTCACGGGGGGAACATTCAGTACTTC. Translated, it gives CASSVLPHGGNIQYF.

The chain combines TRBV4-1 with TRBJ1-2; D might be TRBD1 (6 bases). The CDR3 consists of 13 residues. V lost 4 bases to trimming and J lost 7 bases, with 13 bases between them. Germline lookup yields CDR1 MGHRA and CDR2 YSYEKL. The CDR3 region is CASSPQGAVGYTF. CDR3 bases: TGCGCCAGCAGCCCACAGGGCGCTGTTGGCTACACCTTC.